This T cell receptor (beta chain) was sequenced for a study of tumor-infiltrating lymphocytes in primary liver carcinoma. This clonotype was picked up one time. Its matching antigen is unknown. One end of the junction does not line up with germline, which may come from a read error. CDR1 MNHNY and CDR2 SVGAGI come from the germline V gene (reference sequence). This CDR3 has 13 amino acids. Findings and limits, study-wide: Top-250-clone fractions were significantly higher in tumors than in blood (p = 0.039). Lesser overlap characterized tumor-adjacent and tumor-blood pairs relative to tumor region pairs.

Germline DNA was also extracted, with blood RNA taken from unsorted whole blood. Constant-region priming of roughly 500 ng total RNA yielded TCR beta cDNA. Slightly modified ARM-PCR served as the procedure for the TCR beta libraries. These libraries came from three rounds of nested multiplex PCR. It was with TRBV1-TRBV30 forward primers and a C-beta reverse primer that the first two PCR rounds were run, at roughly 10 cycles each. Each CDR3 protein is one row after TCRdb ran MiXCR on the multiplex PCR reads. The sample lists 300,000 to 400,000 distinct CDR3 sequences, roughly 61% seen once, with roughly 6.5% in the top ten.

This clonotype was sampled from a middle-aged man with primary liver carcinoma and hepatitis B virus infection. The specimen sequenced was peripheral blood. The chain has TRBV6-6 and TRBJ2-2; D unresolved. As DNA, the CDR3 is TGCACCAGCAGTTACCTCGACACCGGGGAGCTGTTTTTT. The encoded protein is CTSSYLDTGELFF.